The clone carrying this T cell receptor beta chain was seen at least ten times. This record comes from a study of low-dose radiotherapy and immunotherapy resistance in tumors. In the study overall: Cohort 2 was treated with 1 Gy per fraction every two weeks, amounting to 13 Gy across 26 weeks. On cycle 1 day 1, patients started four cycles of oral aspirin 300 mg daily.

Alpha and beta chains were covered, as first-strand cDNA relied on TRAV- and TRBV-specific primers. TCR amplification ran 20 PCR cycles using constant-region and V-primer adapter primers. A single record per CDR3 protein comes from TCRdb applying MiXCR to the reads. The data show 80,000 to 95,000 distinct CDR3 sequences, roughly a tenth seen once. Time point defined: before trial treatment. Donors received nivolumab, ipilimumab, aspirin, low-dose cyclophosphamide and low-dose radiotherapy. The receptor was isolated from a male donor with prostate cancer. The sample consisted of PBMCs, taken before treatment.

Written as DNA, the CDR3 is TGCAGTGCTAGAGATCCGCGGGAGGGCTACGAGCAGTACTTC. Its translation is CSARDPREGYEQYF. The chain joins TRBV20-1 to TRBJ2-7; 9 bases align to TRBD2. Trimming took 0 bases from V and 3 from J; bases not matched to a gene: 3. Looked up from germline, CDR1 is DFQATT and CDR2 is SNEGSKA (reference sequence). CDR3 size: 14 residues.